This T cell receptor (beta chain) derives from a study of OX40 agonist ivuxolimab in advanced cancers. Study information: An agonistic anti-OX40 (CD134) antibody, ivuxolimab, was used to treat the patients. Prior anti-PD-1, anti-PD-L1 or anti-CTLA-4 therapy was allowed; around 40% had some.

Generated by immunoSEQ multiplex PCR, the TCRdb table keeps only in-frame clones and is missing some. The repertoire holds over 55,000 clones, with about 90% as singletons. Blood was sampled at baseline, cycle 4 day 1, and cycle 7 day 1. The receptor was isolated from an adult with an advanced solid tumor such as melanoma, head and neck, liver or kidney cancer. Sequencing was performed on CD4+ or CD8+ T cells sorted from blood, taken in a trial of the OX40 agonist ivuxolimab.

The CDR3 nucleotides read TGTGCCAGCAGCTCCACCCGGGGGAGTGTGACAGATACGCAGTATTTT. Protein product: CASSSTRGSVTDTQYF. The chain links TRBV7-9 to TRBJ2-3; D is possibly TRBD2 (6 bases). The CDR3 has 16 amino acids. V shed 4 bases and J shed 3 bases, with 17 bases lying between them. Germline V gene data show CDR1 as SEHNR and CDR2 as FQNEAQ (reference sequence).